This is a list of T cell receptor beta chains from one sample in a study of brain T cells in children with intractable seizures. Only in-frame clones appear in the TCRdb table, and some are missing; sequencing was by immunoSEQ multiplex PCR. The profile covers 300,000 to 400,000 clones, with over 90% appearing a single time and 5% to 7% taken by the ten largest. The input for sequencing was peripheral blood, taken less than 6 months after surgery. These TCRs come from a boy in the first two years of life with tuberous sclerosis and intractable seizures. Each CDR3 is given with its conserved first and last residue. The order of the fields is V gene, J gene, CDR3 protein.

TRBV3-1/TRBV3-2,TRBJ2-1,CASSQVGNEQFF
TRBV28,TRBJ2-3,CASSTDTDTQYF
TRBV12-3/TRBV12-4,TRBJ2-4,CAIDGAGKNIQYF
TRBV13,TRBJ2-1,CASSLRGYLRPHNEQFF
TRBV18,TRBJ2-7,CASSPAGTGGYEQYF
TRBV5-1,TRBJ1-1,CASSEGANTEAFF
TRBV5-5,TRBJ2-7,CASSPRQGYYEQYF
TRBV5-6,TRBJ2-5,CASSYGTTKETQYF
TRBV19,TRBJ2-1,CASSMVSGTRDNEQFF
TRBV5-6,TRBJ1-1,CASGPVYRNTEAFF
TRBV18,TRBJ2-2,CASSSRTGGNTGELFF
TRBV5-1,TRBJ2-5,CASSPRLAGGPEETQYF
TRBV29-1,TRBJ1-2,CSVTWGGYGYTF
TRBV30,TRBJ2-6,CAWDGGGNVLTF
TRBV30,TRBJ1-6,CAWSSRTSLNSPLHF
TRBV19,TRBJ2-1,CASSIGPANEQFF
TRBV2,TRBJ2-7,CASSVDHYEQYF
TRBV30,TRBJ1-6,CAWSVVRGTYNSPLHF
TRBV30,TRBJ1-2,CAWSRDGRHGYTF
TRBV28,TRBJ2-1,CASSPSLAEHNEQFF
TRBV10-2,TRBJ1-1,CASSESKQNTEAFF
TRBV11-3,TRBJ2-7,CASSLAQGPLYEQYF
TRBV30,TRBJ1-1,CAWTRIGKNTEAFF
TRBV9,TRBJ2-7,CASSVGEGFYEQYF
TRBV18,TRBJ2-5,CASSPRGSTEETQYF
TRBV18,TRBJ2-3,CASSPPSSGTDTQYF
TRBV24-1,TRBJ2-1,CATRDRGRDEQFF
TRBV5-4,TRBJ1-2,CASSPETGQGRGYTF
TRBV30,TRBJ2-7,CAWSPDRGEEQYF
TRBV2,TRBJ2-3,CARTRAAGDTQYF
TRBV13,TRBJ2-1,CASSPGLAEQFF
TRBV5-8,TRBJ2-4,CASSTRALKNIQYF
TRBV11-2,TRBJ1-1,CASSLGARPRLWNTEAFF
TRBV7-8,TRBJ2-7,CASSSLDGQQIYEQYF
TRBV7-9,TRBJ1-1,CASSFLDKPNTEAFF
TRBV27,TRBJ2-1,CASSLRSGTSVSNEQFF
TRBV6-6,TRBJ2-1,CASSFQEQFF
TRBV4-2,TRBJ1-2,CASSQEGQGGNYGYTF
TRBV7-9,TRBJ2-5,CAGGGSETQYF
TRBV30,TRBJ1-2,CAWSLGWGQGYTF
TRBV14,TRBJ2-3,CASSQDRTDTQYF
TRBV24-1,TRBJ1-1,CATSDLRGGAAFF
TRBV30,TRBJ1-5,CAWSDDRPLLNQPQHF
TRBV2,TRBJ2-5,CASTGRDVRAETQYF
TRBV6-1,TRBJ2-7,CASSEPGRSAYEQYF
TRBV7-9,TRBJ2-7,CASSSLAGPSYEQYF
TRBV7-9,TRBJ1-1,CASSLSAGGEISEAFF
TRBV5-6,TRBJ2-5,CASSLPAGGLVGETQYF
TRBV29-1,TRBJ2-7,CSVIGGPYEQYF
TRBV7-9,TRBJ1-1,CASSARRSDRGNTEAFF
TRBV2,TRBJ2-7,CASSPRQTPYEQYF
TRBV5-4,TRBJ1-6,CASSLSGWAMSPLHF
TRBV12-3/TRBV12-4,TRBJ1-5,CASSLGSIMPQHF
TRBV7-3,TRBJ2-1,CASSPYGGGQLPYNEQFF
TRBV6-5,TRBJ1-1,CASSVGATEAFF
TRBV15,TRBJ1-4,CATSRGGAATNEKLFF
TRBV19,TRBJ1-5,CASSRLQGAGNQPQHF
TRBV4-2,TRBJ1-2,CASSQEAAGHYGYTF
TRBV28,TRBJ1-1,CATGKPGAEAFF